This section outlines one T cell receptor (beta chain) sequence together with its context. Its antigen is not identified. This sample stems from a study of vaccination effects on CD4 cells after COVID-19. Method: immunoSEQ multiplex PCR; TCRdb's copy keeps in-frame clones and lacks some. The sample lists about 73,000 clones, about four fifths occurring once. Within the ViraFEST assay, antigen-specific CD4+ T cells underwent expansion with viral peptide pools prior to sequencing. Isolating CD4+ T cells followed approximately nine days of culture. In the vaccine recipients, nucleocapsid antibodies were negative and there was no prior SARS-CoV-2 infection. Per germline, CDR1 KGHDR and CDR2 SFDVKD. CDR3 length equals 13 residues. Trimming cost V 9 bases and J 6 bases, with 15 bases left between them.

The receptor was isolated from a human donor who received a COVID-19 vaccine. This rearrangement joins TRBV24-1 to TRBJ2-3, with D possibly being TRBD2 (6 bases). The source was CD4+ T cells from PBMCs cultured with HCoV-NL63 spike peptides, collected before COVID-19 vaccination. The CDR3 nucleotides are TGTGCCACCGGAGGGATCATCGTGGATACGCAGTATTTT. It yields the protein CATGGIIVDTQYF.